These T cell receptor beta chains were read from a single sample in a study of CD8 T cells in ankylosing spondylitis. TCRdb itself ran the 5' RACE reads through MiXCR, one entry per CDR3 protein. The repertoire includes roughly 220,000 distinct CDR3 sequences, around 16% of them detected once, and roughly 42% sits in the top ten. The sequencing input was blood, either unsorted or a sorted T cell fraction (not recorded which). These receptors were taken from a male donor with ankylosing spondylitis. CDR3s include the opening cysteine and the closing phenylalanine or tryptophan. A D gene is named only where the DNA matches it firmly. The size field is filled for only some rows; it gives once, few, many or a size class.

j_gene: TRBJ1-1; abundance: few; d_gene: -; v_gene: TRBV6-5; CDR3aa: CASSYGEWGSVNTEAFF; CDR3nt: TGTGCCAGCAGTTATGGAGAATGGGGCTCAGTTAACACTGAAGCTTTCTTT
j_gene: TRBJ1-2; abundance: few; d_gene: -; v_gene: TRBV2; CDR3aa: CASSQVANIYGYTF; CDR3nt: TGTGCCAGCAGCCAGGTGGCAAATATCTATGGCTACACCTTC
j_gene: TRBJ2-7; abundance: many; d_gene: TRBD2; v_gene: TRBV29-1; CDR3aa: CSVEFTETSGSSYEQYF; CDR3nt: TGCAGCGTTGAATTCACGGAGACTAGCGGGAGCTCCTACGAGCAGTACTTC
j_gene: TRBJ1-1; abundance: -; d_gene: -; v_gene: TRBV7-9; CDR3aa: CASSLVPGMNTEAFF; CDR3nt: TGTGCCAGCAGCTTAGTGCCGGGCATGAACACTGAAGCTTTCTTT
j_gene: TRBJ2-1; abundance: few; d_gene: -; v_gene: TRBV10-3; CDR3aa: CAISEIHEQFF; CDR3nt: TGTGCCATCAGTGAGATACATGAGCAGTTCTTC
j_gene: TRBJ1-1; abundance: few; d_gene: TRBD1; v_gene: TRBV20-1; CDR3aa: CSAVTGEYPEAFF; CDR3nt: TGCAGTGCTGTTACAGGGGAGTACCCTGAAGCTTTCTTT
j_gene: TRBJ1-2; abundance: -; d_gene: TRBD1; v_gene: TRBV13; CDR3aa: CASSGSTGVLDYGYTF; CDR3nt: TGTGCCAGCAGCGGATCCACAGGGGTTTTGGACTATGGCTACACCTTC
j_gene: TRBJ2-7; abundance: -; d_gene: TRBD2; v_gene: TRBV6-1; CDR3aa: CASSPGLAGDVDEQYF; CDR3nt: TGTGCCAGCAGTCCCGGACTAGCGGGAGATGTCGACGAGCAGTACTTC
j_gene: TRBJ1-1; abundance: once; d_gene: -; v_gene: TRBV30; CDR3aa: CAWSVGGGTEAFF; CDR3nt: TGTGCCTGGAGTGTAGGGGGAGGCACTGAAGCTTTCTTT
j_gene: TRBJ2-7; abundance: few; d_gene: -; v_gene: TRBV4-2; CDR3aa: CASSVWMESYEQYF; CDR3nt: TGTGCCAGCAGCGTCTGGATGGAGTCCTACGAGCAGTACTTC
j_gene: TRBJ1-2; abundance: few; d_gene: TRBD1; v_gene: TRBV5-1; CDR3aa: CASSLNRGRDYGYTF; CDR3nt: TGCGCCAGCAGCTTGAACAGGGGGCGCGACTATGGCTACACCTTC
j_gene: TRBJ2-7; abundance: few; d_gene: -; v_gene: TRBV30; CDR3aa: CAWSSTYEQYF; CDR3nt: TGTGCCTGGAGTAGCACCTACGAGCAGTACTTC
j_gene: TRBJ2-7; abundance: -; d_gene: TRBD2; v_gene: TRBV3-1; CDR3aa: CASSQGLAVLYEQYF; CDR3nt: TGTGCCAGCAGCCAAGGGCTAGCGGTACTTTACGAGCAGTACTTC
j_gene: TRBJ2-5; abundance: few; d_gene: TRBD1; v_gene: TRBV4-1; CDR3aa: CASSPGQGLEETQYF; CDR3nt: TGCGCCAGCAGCCCGGGACAGGGGTTAGAAGAGACCCAGTACTTC
j_gene: TRBJ1-2; abundance: -; d_gene: TRBD1; v_gene: TRBV27; CDR3aa: CASSSLDRVHGYTF; CDR3nt: TGTGCCAGCAGTTCCCTTGACAGGGTCCATGGCTACACCTTC
j_gene: TRBJ2-7; abundance: -; d_gene: -; v_gene: TRBV7-2; CDR3aa: CASSSDGRYEQYF; CDR3nt: TGTGCCAGCAGCAGTGACGGGAGATACGAGCAGTACTTC
j_gene: TRBJ2-1; abundance: few; d_gene: -; v_gene: TRBV7-3; CDR3aa: CASSLVGAGDNEQFF; CDR3nt: TGTGCCAGCAGCTTAGTGGGGGCTGGGGACAATGAGCAGTTCTTC
j_gene: TRBJ2-1; abundance: few; d_gene: -; v_gene: TRBV29-1; CDR3aa: CSVEDPDAQGSSYNEQFF; CDR3nt: TGCAGCGTTGAAGACCCCGATGCACAGGGCAGCTCCTACAATGAGCAGTTCTTC
j_gene: TRBJ2-7; abundance: -; d_gene: TRBD1; v_gene: TRBV10-1; CDR3aa: CASSPRDRVDEQYF; CDR3nt: TGCGCCAGCAGCCCCCGGGACAGGGTCGACGAGCAGTACTTC
j_gene: TRBJ1-1; abundance: -; d_gene: -; v_gene: TRBV7-3; CDR3aa: CASSRTGPGTEAFF; CDR3nt: TGTGCCAGCAGCAGAACCGGGCCGGGGACTGAAGCTTTCTTT
j_gene: TRBJ2-3; abundance: many; d_gene: TRBD2; v_gene: TRBV4-1; CDR3aa: CASSQAPSGGPTDTQYF; CDR3nt: TGCGCCAGCAGCCAAGCCCCTAGCGGGGGCCCCACAGATACGCAGTATTTT
j_gene: TRBJ1-1; abundance: few; d_gene: -; v_gene: TRBV28; CDR3aa: CASAHGGGETEAFF; CDR3nt: TGTGCCAGCGCCCACGGGGGGGGGGAGACTGAAGCTTTCTTT
j_gene: TRBJ2-7; abundance: -; d_gene: -; v_gene: TRBV28; CDR3aa: CASSFGIRVYEQYF; CDR3nt: TGTGCCAGCAGTTTTGGGATACGGGTCTACGAGCAGTACTTC
j_gene: TRBJ2-1; abundance: many; d_gene: TRBD2; v_gene: TRBV29-1; CDR3aa: CSVEIGTSGRGEQFF; CDR3nt: TGCAGCGTTGAGATAGGGACTAGCGGGAGAGGTGAGCAGTTCTTC
j_gene: TRBJ1-4; abundance: few; d_gene: TRBD1; v_gene: TRBV7-9; CDR3aa: CASSGTGSEKLFF; CDR3nt: TGTGCCAGCAGCGGGACAGGGAGCGAAAAACTGTTTTTT
j_gene: TRBJ2-7; abundance: -; d_gene: TRBD2; v_gene: TRBV6-1; CDR3aa: CASSEGISGGDEQYF; CDR3nt: TGTGCCAGCAGTGAGGGGATTAGCGGGGGCGACGAGCAGTACTTC
j_gene: TRBJ1-1; abundance: few; d_gene: -; v_gene: TRBV6-1; CDR3aa: CAIVAGVTEAFF; CDR3nt: TGTGCCATCGTCGCAGGGGTGACTGAAGCTTTCTTT
j_gene: TRBJ2-7; abundance: many; d_gene: -; v_gene: TRBV12-5; CDR3aa: CASGLPPGEGYEQYF; CDR3nt: TGTGCTAGTGGCCTACCCCCGGGTGAGGGCTACGAGCAGTACTTC
j_gene: TRBJ1-5; abundance: few; d_gene: -; v_gene: TRBV7-9; CDR3aa: CASSQDGFNQPQHF; CDR3nt: TGTGCCAGCAGCCAAGACGGTTTCAATCAGCCCCAGCATTTT
j_gene: TRBJ1-1; abundance: -; d_gene: -; v_gene: TRBV19; CDR3aa: CASSFLGWAEAFF; CDR3nt: TGTGCCAGTAGTTTTCTCGGTTGGGCTGAAGCTTTCTTT
j_gene: TRBJ1-5; abundance: -; d_gene: -; v_gene: TRBV6-5; CDR3aa: CASSSVPNQPQHF; CDR3nt: TGTGCCAGCAGTTCTGTGCCCAATCAGCCCCAGCATTTT
j_gene: TRBJ2-1; abundance: -; d_gene: -; v_gene: TRBV29-1; CDR3aa: CSALTEVPEQFF; CDR3nt: TGCAGCGCCCTGACCGAGGTCCCTGAGCAGTTCTTC
j_gene: TRBJ2-7; abundance: many; d_gene: TRBD2; v_gene: TRBV12-3/TRBV12-4; CDR3aa: CASGGGYEQYF; CDR3nt: TGTGCCAGCGGCGGGGGGTACGAGCAGTACTTC
j_gene: TRBJ2-7; abundance: -; d_gene: -; v_gene: TRBV20-1; CDR3aa: CSAAGTEPYEQYF; CDR3nt: TGCAGTGCGGCCGGGACGGAACCCTACGAGCAGTACTTC
j_gene: TRBJ2-7; abundance: few; d_gene: -; v_gene: TRBV7-8; CDR3aa: CASSLLLRGEEQYF; CDR3nt: TGTGCCAGCAGCTTATTGTTGCGGGGTGAGGAGCAGTACTTC
j_gene: TRBJ1-1; abundance: few; d_gene: -; v_gene: TRBV25-1; CDR3aa: CASSFSFGSNTEAFF; CDR3nt: TGTGCCAGCAGTTTTTCGTTCGGGTCGAACACTGAAGCTTTCTTT
j_gene: TRBJ2-7; abundance: few; d_gene: -; v_gene: TRBV7-8; CDR3aa: CASSAGTFYEQYF; CDR3nt: TGTGCCAGCAGCGCCGGGACTTTCTACGAGCAGTACTTC
j_gene: TRBJ2-7; abundance: few; d_gene: TRBD2; v_gene: TRBV5-1; CDR3aa: CASSPVTSGGPYEQYF; CDR3nt: TGCGCCAGCAGCCCGGTAACTAGCGGGGGCCCCTACGAGCAGTACTTC
j_gene: TRBJ2-5; abundance: -; d_gene: -; v_gene: TRBV27; CDR3aa: CASSLYGRIQETQYF; CDR3nt: TGTGCCAGCAGTTTATATGGGCGGATCCAAGAGACCCAGTACTTC
j_gene: TRBJ1-1; abundance: -; d_gene: -; v_gene: TRBV6-1; CDR3aa: CASSELEGFGTEAFF; CDR3nt: TGTGCCAGCAGTGAACTTGAGGGATTTGGCACTGAAGCTTTCTTT
j_gene: TRBJ2-3; abundance: -; d_gene: -; v_gene: TRBV6-4; CDR3aa: CASSNYGGADTQYF; CDR3nt: TGTGCCAGCAGTAACTACGGTGGTGCAGATACGCAGTATTTT
j_gene: TRBJ2-5; abundance: -; d_gene: TRBD1; v_gene: TRBV10-2; CDR3aa: CASTQGGREDQETQYF; CDR3nt: TGCGCCAGCACCCAAGGGGGCAGGGAAGATCAAGAGACCCAGTACTTC
j_gene: TRBJ2-2; abundance: -; d_gene: -; v_gene: TRBV5-1; CDR3aa: CASSLSQTGNTGELFF; CDR3nt: TGCGCCAGCAGCTTGTCTCAGACAGGGAACACCGGGGAGCTGTTTTTT
j_gene: TRBJ2-1; abundance: few; d_gene: TRBD2; v_gene: TRBV4-1; CDR3aa: CASSQVSSGYNEQFF; CDR3nt: TGCGCCAGCAGCCAAGTTTCTAGCGGATACAATGAGCAGTTCTTC
j_gene: TRBJ2-7; abundance: few; d_gene: TRBD2; v_gene: TRBV6-5; CDR3aa: CASSYPLSGGQSPYEQYF; CDR3nt: TGTGCCAGCAGTTACCCCCTTAGCGGGGGCCAAAGTCCCTACGAGCAGTACTTC